This T cell receptor beta chain was sequenced for a study of cytomegalovirus exposure and HLA in healthy donors. Across the whole study: Caucasian-associated ancestry cluster membership applied to less than 85% of several hundred genotyped donors. Findings and limits, study-wide: Among the most significant clusters, several appeared linked to common viral pathogens in a later analysis. According to an earlier analysis, most TCR beta V segments yielded productive rearrangements about 90% or about 30% of the time. In a later analysis, TCR beta V- and J-gene trimming showed a link to a missense DCLRE1C variant.

CDR1 is GTSNPN and CDR2 is SVGIG in the germline V gene (reference sequence). The CDR3 has 15 amino acids. V lost 1 base and J 5 bases, leaving 17 bases between the germline ends. To note about this clone: Its antigen remains unidentified.

Both 60 Vbeta primers and 13 Jbeta primers went into the PCR. Clones were read by immunoSEQ multiplex PCR, and TCRdb kept only the in-frame ones, dropping some. The table includes 65,000 to 85,000 clones, roughly three quarters detected once. The chain combines TRBV30 with TRBJ1-1; the D gene is possibly TRBD1 (6 bases). The clonotype originates from a woman in her thirties or forties in good health and CMV-seropositive. The sequenced sample consisted of PBMCs. The CDR3: CAWSEWGGRETEAFF. CDR3 sequence (DNA): TGTGCCTGGAGTGAATGGGGGGGCCGGGAGACTGAAGCTTTCTTT. Full variable domain (remainder filled in from reference TRBV30 and TRBJ1-1): SQTIHQWPATLVQPVGSPLSLECTVEGTSNPNLYWYRQAAGRGLQLLFYSVGIGQISSEVPQNLSASRPQDRQFILSSKKLLLSDSGFYLCAWSEWGGRETEAFFGQGTRLTVV.